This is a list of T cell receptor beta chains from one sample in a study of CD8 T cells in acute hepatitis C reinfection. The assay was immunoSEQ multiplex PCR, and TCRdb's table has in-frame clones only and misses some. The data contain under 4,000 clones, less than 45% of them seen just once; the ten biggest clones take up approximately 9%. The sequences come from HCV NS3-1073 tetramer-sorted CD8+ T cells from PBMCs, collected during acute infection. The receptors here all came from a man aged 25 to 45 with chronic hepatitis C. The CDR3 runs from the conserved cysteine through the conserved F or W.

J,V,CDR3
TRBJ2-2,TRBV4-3,CASSQEVAAPGELFF
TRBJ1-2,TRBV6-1,CASSEARTAGEPYGYTF
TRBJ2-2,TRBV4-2,CASSQELLAPNTGELFF
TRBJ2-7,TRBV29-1,CSVPRQGGNEQYF
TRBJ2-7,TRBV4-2,CASSPEGSGAPYEQYF
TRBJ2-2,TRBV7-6,CASSLEVTANTGELFF
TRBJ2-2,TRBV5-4,CASSLEPGAPGELFF
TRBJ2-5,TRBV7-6,CASSTVESQQETQYF
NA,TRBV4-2,CASSIELQGAPYEQYF
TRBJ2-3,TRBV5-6,CASSPDSGTSADTQYF
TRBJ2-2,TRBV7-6,CASSPFRAGEAGELFF
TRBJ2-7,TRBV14,CASSLSGTYEQYF
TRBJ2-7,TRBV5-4,CASSQEFASEQYF
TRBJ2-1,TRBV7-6,CASSQEVAGGNEQFF
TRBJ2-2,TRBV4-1,CASSQEPGGTGELFF
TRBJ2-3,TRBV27,CASSSWTGEPDTQYF
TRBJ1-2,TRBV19,CASSISLVQGPNYGYTF
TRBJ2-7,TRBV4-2,CASSQEVGPLEQYF
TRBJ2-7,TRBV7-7,CASSPRQSCGQYF
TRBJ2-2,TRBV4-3,CASSQEVGAPGELFF
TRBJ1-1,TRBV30,CAWSVSAGTYMNTEAFF
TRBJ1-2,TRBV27,CARARGLLAGYTF